A selection of T cell receptor beta chains follows, all from one sample in a study of OX40 agonist ivuxolimab in advanced cancers. Method: immunoSEQ multiplex PCR; TCRdb's copy keeps in-frame clones and lacks some. The sample lists about 59,000 clones, about nine tenths occurring once. The sequencing used CD4+ or CD8+ T cells sorted from blood, collected in a trial of the OX40 agonist ivuxolimab. Receptor source: an adult with an advanced solid tumor such as melanoma, head and neck, liver or kidney cancer. CDR3s include the opening cysteine and the closing phenylalanine or tryptophan. D genes are given only for firm matches. Clone size is given for some rows only: seen once, a few or many times, or a class if the clone is expanded.

v_call: TRBV5-1; d_call: NA; clone_size: NA; j_call: TRBJ2-3; cdr3_nt: TGCGCCAGCAGCTTCACTGGGAGCACAGATACGCAGTATTTT; cdr3_aa: CASSFTGSTDTQYF
v_call: TRBV5-4; d_call: TRBD2; clone_size: NA; j_call: TRBJ2-3; cdr3_nt: TGTGCCAGCAGCTCAAGAGCGGGGGTGGATACGCAGTATTTT; cdr3_aa: CASSSRAGVDTQYF
v_call: TRBV19; d_call: TRBD1; clone_size: NA; j_call: TRBJ2-7; cdr3_nt: TGTGCCAGTAGAGAGACAGGGACCTCCTACGAGCAGTACTTC; cdr3_aa: CASRETGTSYEQYF
v_call: TRBV7-9; d_call: NA; clone_size: NA; j_call: TRBJ2-7; cdr3_nt: TGTGCCAGCAGCTTAGAGGTCTACGAGCAGTACTTC; cdr3_aa: CASSLEVYEQYF
v_call: TRBV9; d_call: TRBD1; clone_size: NA; j_call: TRBJ1-4; cdr3_nt: TGTGCCAGCAGCGCAACCGGGACAGGGGTTTTAACATATGCTAATGAAAAACTGTTTTTT; cdr3_aa: CASSATGTGVLTYANEKLFF
v_call: TRBV9; d_call: NA; clone_size: NA; j_call: TRBJ2-2; cdr3_nt: TGTGCCAGCAGCGTAGACACCGGGGAGCTGTTTTTT; cdr3_aa: CASSVDTGELFF
v_call: TRBV2; d_call: TRBD2; clone_size: NA; j_call: TRBJ2-1; cdr3_nt: TGTGCCAGCAGTTCGGGACTAGGATACAATGAGCAGTTCTTC; cdr3_aa: CASSSGLGYNEQFF
v_call: TRBV29-1; d_call: TRBD2; clone_size: NA; j_call: TRBJ2-3; cdr3_nt: TGCAGCGGAACCCCCCTAAGGCTAGCGGGAACTGATACGCAGTATTTT; cdr3_aa: CSGTPLRLAGTDTQYF
v_call: TRBV10-1; d_call: NA; clone_size: NA; j_call: TRBJ2-3; cdr3_nt: TGCGCCAGCCTTATGATTTGGGACATGAGCACAGATACGCAGTATTTT; cdr3_aa: CASLMIWDMSTDTQYF
v_call: TRBV12-5; d_call: NA; clone_size: NA; j_call: TRBJ1-2; cdr3_nt: TGTGCTATCAGGACCTTTGGCTATGGCTACACCTTC; cdr3_aa: CAIRTFGYGYTF
v_call: TRBV9; d_call: NA; clone_size: NA; j_call: TRBJ2-6; cdr3_nt: TGTGCCAGCAACACAGGGTCTGGGGCCAACGTCCTGACTTTC; cdr3_aa: CASNTGSGANVLTF
v_call: TRBV19; d_call: TRBD1; clone_size: NA; j_call: TRBJ2-5; cdr3_nt: TGTGCCAGTAGTAAAGGGACAGGGAATTTTAGGGAGACCCAGTACTTC; cdr3_aa: CASSKGTGNFRETQYF
v_call: TRBV10-2; d_call: TRBD2; clone_size: NA; j_call: TRBJ2-5; cdr3_nt: TGCGCCAGCACCCCCGGGACTAGCGGGGGGGCCGGAGAGACCCAGTACTTC; cdr3_aa: CASTPGTSGGAGETQYF
v_call: TRBV11-3; d_call: TRBD1; clone_size: NA; j_call: TRBJ2-5; cdr3_nt: TGTGCCAGCAGCTTAGTAGGGACAGGTCAAGAGACCCAGTACTTC; cdr3_aa: CASSLVGTGQETQYF
v_call: TRBV7-7; d_call: NA; clone_size: NA; j_call: TRBJ2-7; cdr3_nt: TGTGCCAGCAGCTTCAGCGAGGGGCCCTACGAGCAGTACTTC; cdr3_aa: CASSFSEGPYEQYF
v_call: TRBV7-2; d_call: TRBD1; clone_size: NA; j_call: TRBJ2-3; cdr3_nt: TGTGCCAGCAGCTTTGGACAGGGAACAGATACGCAGTATTTT; cdr3_aa: CASSFGQGTDTQYF
v_call: TRBV27; d_call: TRBD2; clone_size: once; j_call: TRBJ2-1; cdr3_nt: TGTGCCAGCAGCAGACTAGCGGACTACAATGAGCAGTTCTTC; cdr3_aa: CASSRLADYNEQFF
v_call: TRBV9; d_call: NA; clone_size: NA; j_call: TRBJ2-3; cdr3_nt: TGTGCCAGCAGCGTCTCCACAGATACGCAGTATTTT; cdr3_aa: CASSVSTDTQYF
v_call: TRBV2; d_call: NA; clone_size: NA; j_call: TRBJ2-7; cdr3_nt: TGTGCCAGCTTGTTACGGGATAGCTCCTACGAGCAGTACTTC; cdr3_aa: CASLLRDSSYEQYF
v_call: TRBV2; d_call: NA; clone_size: NA; j_call: TRBJ2-3; cdr3_nt: TGTGCCAGCAGGATCACCGCTAGCACAGATACGCAGTATTTT; cdr3_aa: CASRITASTDTQYF
v_call: TRBV30; d_call: NA; clone_size: few; j_call: TRBJ1-1; cdr3_nt: TGTGCCTGGAGTCCGGCGGACGCTGAAGCTTTCTTT; cdr3_aa: CAWSPADAEAFF
v_call: TRBV7-2; d_call: NA; clone_size: NA; j_call: TRBJ1-1; cdr3_nt: TGTGCCAGCACTAGTGGCACAATGAACACTGAAGCTTTCTTT; cdr3_aa: CASTSGTMNTEAFF
v_call: TRBV2; d_call: NA; clone_size: NA; j_call: TRBJ2-5; cdr3_nt: TGTGCCAGCAGTCCCAGAGAAGAGACCCAGTACTTC; cdr3_aa: CASSPREETQYF
v_call: TRBV15; d_call: NA; clone_size: NA; j_call: TRBJ1-1; cdr3_nt: TGTGCCACCAGCAGAGATATGTTTGCGGAGGAGAACACTGAAGCTTTCTTT; cdr3_aa: CATSRDMFAEENTEAFF
v_call: TRBV11-2; d_call: NA; clone_size: NA; j_call: TRBJ2-5; cdr3_nt: TGTGCCAGCAGCCTAGTGCGGGGGCGGGAGACCCAGTACTTC; cdr3_aa: CASSLVRGRETQYF
v_call: TRBV5-1; d_call: NA; clone_size: NA; j_call: TRBJ2-3; cdr3_nt: TGCGCCAGCAGCTTGTTAGGGGCTCGGGCAGATACGCAGTATTTT; cdr3_aa: CASSLLGARADTQYF
v_call: TRBV30; d_call: NA; clone_size: NA; j_call: TRBJ2-1; cdr3_nt: TGTGCCTGGAGTTGGGTGAAGGACAATGAGCAGTTCTTC; cdr3_aa: CAWSWVKDNEQFF
v_call: TRBV5-6; d_call: NA; clone_size: NA; j_call: TRBJ1-2; cdr3_nt: TGTGCCAGCAGCCCAGACCGGGACCCGGGCATATATGGCTACACCTTC; cdr3_aa: CASSPDRDPGIYGYTF
v_call: TRBV29-1; d_call: NA; clone_size: NA; j_call: TRBJ1-5; cdr3_nt: TGCAGCGTTGAAGGACAGCGAGGGCAGCCCCAGCATTTT; cdr3_aa: CSVEGQRGQPQHF
v_call: TRBV28; d_call: NA; clone_size: NA; j_call: TRBJ2-7; cdr3_nt: TGTGCCAGCAGTTTCCTCCACAGTCCATACGAGCAGTACTTC; cdr3_aa: CASSFLHSPYEQYF
v_call: TRBV5-1; d_call: NA; clone_size: NA; j_call: TRBJ2-7; cdr3_nt: TGCGCCAGCAGCTTGCGGGGAAAACCTTACTACGAGCAGTACTTC; cdr3_aa: CASSLRGKPYYEQYF
v_call: TRBV18; d_call: TRBD1; clone_size: NA; j_call: TRBJ2-7; cdr3_nt: TGTGCCAGCTCACCCCGCCAGACAGGGCCCTACGAGCAGTACTTC; cdr3_aa: CASSPRQTGPYEQYF
v_call: TRBV5-1; d_call: TRBD2; clone_size: NA; j_call: TRBJ2-5; cdr3_nt: TGCGCCAGCAGCTTGGGACTAGCGATGGGGGAGACCCAGTACTTC; cdr3_aa: CASSLGLAMGETQYF
v_call: TRBV10-3; d_call: TRBD2; clone_size: NA; j_call: TRBJ2-7; cdr3_nt: TGTGCCATCAGTGAGGGACTAGCGGCCTACGAGCAGTACTTC; cdr3_aa: CAISEGLAAYEQYF
v_call: TRBV19; d_call: TRBD1; clone_size: NA; j_call: TRBJ1-2; cdr3_nt: TGTGCCAGTAGTTCGATGGGACAGGCGGTGGCTTGGGGCTACACCTTC; cdr3_aa: CASSSMGQAVAWGYTF
v_call: TRBV12-5; d_call: NA; clone_size: once; j_call: TRBJ2-4; cdr3_nt: TGTGCTAGTGGTTTGGTAATGCCCCTAGCCAAAAACATTCAGTACTTC; cdr3_aa: CASGLVMPLAKNIQYF
v_call: TRBV30; d_call: NA; clone_size: NA; j_call: TRBJ2-1; cdr3_nt: TGTGCCTGCAATGAGCAGTTCTTC; cdr3_aa: CACNEQFF
v_call: TRBV6-6; d_call: TRBD1; clone_size: NA; j_call: TRBJ1-2; cdr3_nt: TGTGCCAGCAGAGCAGGGGGCGGTTCTCTTGGCTACACCTTC; cdr3_aa: CASRAGGGSLGYTF
v_call: TRBV19; d_call: TRBD1; clone_size: few; j_call: TRBJ1-2; cdr3_nt: TGTGCCAGTAGTCCGCAAGGACAGGGGACCTCCTACTATGGCTACACCTTC; cdr3_aa: CASSPQGQGTSYYGYTF
v_call: TRBV2; d_call: NA; clone_size: few; j_call: TRBJ1-6; cdr3_nt: TGTGCCAGCACCCAAATTTTTCCCCTTTCCGACAGAAGCCAGTATAATTCACCCCTCCACTTT; cdr3_aa: CASTQIFPLSDRSQYNSPLHF
v_call: TRBV29-1; d_call: NA; clone_size: NA; j_call: TRBJ2-5; cdr3_nt: TGCAGCGTTGGAGATAAGCCCCAAGAGACCCAGTACTTC; cdr3_aa: CSVGDKPQETQYF
v_call: TRBV7-2; d_call: NA; clone_size: NA; j_call: TRBJ2-5; cdr3_nt: TGTGCCAGCAGCTTCGAGGGGCGGGCGACCCAGTACTTC; cdr3_aa: CASSFEGRATQYF
v_call: TRBV25-1; d_call: NA; clone_size: NA; j_call: TRBJ2-1; cdr3_nt: TGTGCCAGCAGTGATTCAGGGGTGCAGTTCTTC; cdr3_aa: CASSDSGVQFF
v_call: TRBV27; d_call: NA; clone_size: NA; j_call: TRBJ1-1; cdr3_nt: TGTGCCAGCAGTTCGGTACACGGTACTGAAGCTTTCTTT; cdr3_aa: CASSSVHGTEAFF
v_call: TRBV10-1; d_call: NA; clone_size: few; j_call: TRBJ2-3; cdr3_nt: TGCGCCAGCAGTGAGAGGGTAGTCACAGATACGCAGTATTTT; cdr3_aa: CASSERVVTDTQYF
v_call: TRBV5-5; d_call: TRBD1; clone_size: NA; j_call: TRBJ1-6; cdr3_nt: TGTGCCAGCAGCTACCAACTACAGGGGGCAGGGTCACCCCTCCACTTT; cdr3_aa: CASSYQLQGAGSPLHF
v_call: TRBV6-6; d_call: TRBD2; clone_size: few; j_call: TRBJ2-1; cdr3_nt: TGTGCCAGCAGCCGACCCGGGACTAGCGGGAGTGAGCAGTTCTTC; cdr3_aa: CASSRPGTSGSEQFF
v_call: TRBV18; d_call: NA; clone_size: NA; j_call: TRBJ2-1; cdr3_nt: TGTGCCAGCTCACCACAGGTCGGCCAATACAATGAGCAGTTCTTC; cdr3_aa: CASSPQVGQYNEQFF
v_call: TRBV11-2; d_call: NA; clone_size: NA; j_call: TRBJ2-5; cdr3_nt: TGTGCCAGCAGCTTGGGTGTACTTGGAGTGGGTAGTCAAGAGACCCAGTACTTC; cdr3_aa: CASSLGVLGVGSQETQYF